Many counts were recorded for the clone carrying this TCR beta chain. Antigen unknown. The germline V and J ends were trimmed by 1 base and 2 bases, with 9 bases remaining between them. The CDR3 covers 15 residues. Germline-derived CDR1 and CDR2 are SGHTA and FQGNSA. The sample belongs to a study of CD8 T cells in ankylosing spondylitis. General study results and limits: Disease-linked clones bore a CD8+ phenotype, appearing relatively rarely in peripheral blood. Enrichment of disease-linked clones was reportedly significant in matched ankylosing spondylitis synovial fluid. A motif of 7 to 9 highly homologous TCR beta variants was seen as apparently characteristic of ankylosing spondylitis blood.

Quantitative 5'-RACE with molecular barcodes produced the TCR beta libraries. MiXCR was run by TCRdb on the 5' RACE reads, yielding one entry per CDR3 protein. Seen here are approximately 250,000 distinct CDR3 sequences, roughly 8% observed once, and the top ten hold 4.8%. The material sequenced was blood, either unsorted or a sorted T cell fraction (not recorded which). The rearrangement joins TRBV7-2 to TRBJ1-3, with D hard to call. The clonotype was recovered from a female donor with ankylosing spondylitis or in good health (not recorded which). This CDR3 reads CASSLGPWTGNTIYF. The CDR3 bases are TGTGCCAGCAGCTTAGGTCCATGGACTGGAAACACCATATATTTT.